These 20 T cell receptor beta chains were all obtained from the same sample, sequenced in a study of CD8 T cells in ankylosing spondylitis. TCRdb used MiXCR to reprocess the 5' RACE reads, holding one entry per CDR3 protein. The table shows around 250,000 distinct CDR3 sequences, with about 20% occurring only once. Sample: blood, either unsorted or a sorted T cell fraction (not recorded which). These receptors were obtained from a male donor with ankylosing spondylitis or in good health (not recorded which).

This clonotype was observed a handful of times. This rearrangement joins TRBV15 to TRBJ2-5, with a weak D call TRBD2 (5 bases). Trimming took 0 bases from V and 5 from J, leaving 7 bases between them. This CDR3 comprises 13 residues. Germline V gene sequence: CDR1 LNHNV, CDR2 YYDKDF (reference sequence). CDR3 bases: TGTGCCACCAGCAGAGATGGGGAGGAGACCCAGTACTTC. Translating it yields CATSRDGEETQYF.

This CDR3 is CASSFQGMGNEQFF. For the CDR3, the DNA is TGTGCCAGCAGCTTTCAGGGGATGGGAAATGAGCAGTTCTTC. This chain uses TRBV5-5 with TRBJ2-1, with D tentatively TRBD1 (6 bases). The length of the CDR3 is 14 residues. V dropped 2 bases and J dropped 7 bases, with 13 bases sitting between them. Per the germline V gene, CDR1 is SGHKS and CDR2 is YYEKEE (reference sequence).

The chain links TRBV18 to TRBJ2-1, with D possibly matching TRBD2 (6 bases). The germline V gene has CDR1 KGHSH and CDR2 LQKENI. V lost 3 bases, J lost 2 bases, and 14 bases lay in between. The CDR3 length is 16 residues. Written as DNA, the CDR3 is TGTGCCAGCTCACCTTTGGGGGACTCCACCTACAATGAGCAGTTCTTC. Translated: CASSPLGDSTYNEQFF.

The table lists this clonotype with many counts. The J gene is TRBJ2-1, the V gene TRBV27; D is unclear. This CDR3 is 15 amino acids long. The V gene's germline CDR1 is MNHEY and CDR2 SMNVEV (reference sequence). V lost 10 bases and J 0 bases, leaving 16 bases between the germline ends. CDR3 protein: CATQMDGSSYNEQFF. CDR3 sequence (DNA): TGTGCCACCCAAATGGACGGCAGCTCCTACAATGAGCAGTTCTTC.

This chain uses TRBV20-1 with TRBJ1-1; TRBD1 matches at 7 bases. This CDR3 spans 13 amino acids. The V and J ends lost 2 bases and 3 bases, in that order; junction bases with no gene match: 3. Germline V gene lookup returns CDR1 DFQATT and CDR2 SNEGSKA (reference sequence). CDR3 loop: CSARPTGDTEAFF. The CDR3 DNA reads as TGCAGTGCTAGACCCACAGGGGACACTGAAGCTTTCTTT.

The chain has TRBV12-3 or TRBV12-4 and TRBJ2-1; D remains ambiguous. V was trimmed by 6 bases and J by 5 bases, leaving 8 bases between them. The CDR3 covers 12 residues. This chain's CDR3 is CASRVVHNEQFF. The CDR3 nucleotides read TGTGCCAGCAGGGTCGTACACAATGAGCAGTTCTTC.

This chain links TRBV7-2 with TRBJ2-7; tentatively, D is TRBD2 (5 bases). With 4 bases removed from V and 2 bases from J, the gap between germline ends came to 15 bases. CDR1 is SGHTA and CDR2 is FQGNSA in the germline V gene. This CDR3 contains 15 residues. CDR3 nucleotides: TGTGCCAGCAGCTCCGGACTCCTAGCTACCTACGAGCAGTACTTC. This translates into CASSSGLLATYEQYF.

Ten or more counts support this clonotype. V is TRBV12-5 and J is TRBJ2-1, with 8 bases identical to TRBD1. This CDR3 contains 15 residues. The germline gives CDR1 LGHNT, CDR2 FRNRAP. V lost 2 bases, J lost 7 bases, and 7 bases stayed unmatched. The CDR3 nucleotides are TGTGCTAGTGGTTTGTCGCAGGGGGCGCGGAATGAGCAGTTCTTC. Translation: CASGLSQGARNEQFF.

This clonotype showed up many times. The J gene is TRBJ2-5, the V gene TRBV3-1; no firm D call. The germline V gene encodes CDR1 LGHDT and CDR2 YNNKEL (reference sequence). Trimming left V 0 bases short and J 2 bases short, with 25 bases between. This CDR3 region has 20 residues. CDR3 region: CASSQENLLHEQSKQETQYF. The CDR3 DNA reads TGTGCCAGCAGCCAAGAAAACCTTTTACACGAGCAAAGCAAACAAGAGACCCAGTACTTC.

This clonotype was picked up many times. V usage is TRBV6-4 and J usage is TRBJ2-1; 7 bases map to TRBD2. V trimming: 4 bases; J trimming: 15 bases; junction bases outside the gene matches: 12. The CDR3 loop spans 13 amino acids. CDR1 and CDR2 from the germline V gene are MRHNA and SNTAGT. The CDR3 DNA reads TGTGCCAGCAGTGTCAACGAACGGGAGGTTGTGTTCTTC. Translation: CASSVNEREVVFF.

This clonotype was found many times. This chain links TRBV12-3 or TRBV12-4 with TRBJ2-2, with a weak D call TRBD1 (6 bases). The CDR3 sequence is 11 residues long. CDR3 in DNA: TGTGTATCAGGGGTTGGCGGGGAGCTGTTTTTT. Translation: CVSGVGGELFF.

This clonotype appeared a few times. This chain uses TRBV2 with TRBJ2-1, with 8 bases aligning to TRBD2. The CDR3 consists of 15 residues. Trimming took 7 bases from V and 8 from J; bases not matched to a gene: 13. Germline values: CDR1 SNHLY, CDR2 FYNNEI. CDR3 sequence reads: CASTRPGGRSDEQFF. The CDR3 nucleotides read TGTGCCAGCACCAGACCTGGCGGGAGGTCCGATGAGCAGTTCTTC. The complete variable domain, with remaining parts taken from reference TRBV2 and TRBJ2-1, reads EPEVTQTPSHQVTQMGQEVILRCVPISNHLYFYWYRQILGQKVEFLVSFYNNEISEKSEIFDDQFSVERPDGSNFTLKIRSTKLEDSAMYFCASTRPGGRSDEQFFGPGTRLTVL.

CDR3 sequence (DNA): TGTGCCAGCAGTTTTCTTCCGGGCCAAAGCTCCTACAATGAGCAGTTCTTC. The encoded protein is CASSFLPGQSSYNEQFF. The rearrangement links TRBV28 to TRBJ2-1; no reliable D call. Germline V gene data show CDR1 as MDHEN and CDR2 as SYDVKM. Trimming shortened V by 3 bases and J by 0 bases, and 15 bases separated the two germline ends. CDR3 length: 17 amino acids.

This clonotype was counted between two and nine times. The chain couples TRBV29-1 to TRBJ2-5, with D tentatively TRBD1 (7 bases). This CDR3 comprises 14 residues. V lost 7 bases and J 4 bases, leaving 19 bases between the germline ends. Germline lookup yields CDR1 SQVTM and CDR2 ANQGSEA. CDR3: CSARLETGPETQYF. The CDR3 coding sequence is TGCAGCGCCAGACTAGAGACAGGGCCAGAGACCCAGTACTTC.

In DNA, the CDR3 is TGCGCCAGCAGCTTGAGCGGGAGGAGGAGGGTTGAGCAGTTCTTC. This codes for CASSLSGRRRVEQFF. This chain connects TRBV5-1 to TRBJ2-1; 9 bases align to TRBD2. After removal of 1 base from V and 9 bases from J, the junction contained 8 bases not matched to a gene. Germline CDR1 is SGHRS and CDR2 is YFSETQ. The CDR3 extends over 15 amino acids.

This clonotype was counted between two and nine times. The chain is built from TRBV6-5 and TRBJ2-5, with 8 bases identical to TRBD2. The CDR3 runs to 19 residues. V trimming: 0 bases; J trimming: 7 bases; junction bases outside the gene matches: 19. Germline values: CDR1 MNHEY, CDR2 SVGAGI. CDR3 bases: TGTGCCAGCAGTTACTCGATCAGCCGGGAGGGCGTCTTGATGGGGACCCAGTACTTC. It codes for CASSYSISREGVLMGTQYF.

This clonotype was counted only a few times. CDR3 nucleotide sequence: TGCAGCGTTGGAGGGGGGAATGAAAACATTCAGTACTTC. Translation: CSVGGGNENIQYF. V usage is TRBV29-1 and J usage is TRBJ2-4; D is perhaps TRBD1 or TRBD2 (6 bases each). Germline V gives CDR1 SQVTM, CDR2 ANQGSEA. V shed 4 bases and J shed 5 bases, with 12 bases lying between them. The length of the CDR3 is 13 residues.

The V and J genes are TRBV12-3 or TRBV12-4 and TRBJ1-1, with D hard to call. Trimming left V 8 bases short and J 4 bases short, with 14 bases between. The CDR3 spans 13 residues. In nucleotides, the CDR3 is TGTGCCAGCGCCTCTGGGCTGGGCACTGAAGCTTTCTTT. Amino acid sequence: CASASGLGTEAFF.

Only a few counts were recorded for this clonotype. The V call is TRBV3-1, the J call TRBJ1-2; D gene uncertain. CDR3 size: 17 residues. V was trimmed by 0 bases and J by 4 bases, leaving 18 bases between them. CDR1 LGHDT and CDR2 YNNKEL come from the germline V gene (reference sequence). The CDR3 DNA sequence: TGTGCCAGCAGCCAAGAAGGAAGACAACAGAGGGTCTATGGCTACACCTTC. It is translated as CASSQEGRQQRVYGYTF.

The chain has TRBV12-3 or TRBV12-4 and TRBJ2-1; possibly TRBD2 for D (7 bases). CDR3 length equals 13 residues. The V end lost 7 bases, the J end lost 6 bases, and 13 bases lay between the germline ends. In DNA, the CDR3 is TGTGCCAGCACAACCGGGGGGCCCAATGAGCAGTTCTTC. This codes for CASTTGGPNEQFF.